A single sample gave rise to the 12 T cell receptor beta chains below, sequenced in a study of T cell responses to AZD1222 COVID-19 vaccine. Sequencing used immunoSEQ multiplex PCR; TCRdb keeps in-frame clones, though not all of them. The sample holds 150,000 to 200,000 clones, about 90% seen once. Sample: peripheral blood, taken 28 days after the second AZD1222 dose. These receptor sequences come from an adult who received the AZD1222 COVID-19 vaccine.

This chain joins TRBV28 and TRBJ2-7; D is uncertain. The CDR3 has 12 residues. V was trimmed by 4 bases and J by 13 bases, leaving 17 bases between them. Germline V gene lookup returns CDR1 MDHEN and CDR2 SYDVKM. CDR3 coding DNA: TGTGCCAGCAGTTCCGGCCCCGAAAGCCAATACTTC. This sequence encodes CASSSGPESQYF.

The V gene is TRBV25-1, the J gene TRBJ2-7, with no clear D. This CDR3 region has 12 residues. The ends were cut back, 4 bases at V and 6 bases at J, with 10 bases in the middle. CDR1 is MGHDK, CDR2 SYGVNS, per germline. CDR3 amino acids: CASSGVGFEQYF. CDR3 DNA: TGTGCCAGCAGTGGGGTGGGCTTCGAGCAGTACTTC.

This sequence joins TRBV19 and TRBJ1-2; 9 nucleotides align to TRBD1. The germline V gene encodes CDR1 LNHDA and CDR2 SQIVND (reference sequence). J was trimmed by 8 bases and V by 3 bases; bases with no gene match: 13. This CDR3 is 16 amino acids long. The CDR3 nucleotides read TGTGCCAGTAGTATTAGTTCCACAGGGGGCGCGAGGGGCTACACCTTC. Its protein is CASSISSTGGARGYTF.

CDR3 in DNA: TGTGCCAGCAGTGGGGGACAGGCTCTCCTGGGCGGGGCCAACGTCCTGACTTTC. Translated, it gives CASSGGQALLGGANVLTF. This sequence joins TRBV6-1 and TRBJ2-6; 8 nucleotides align to TRBD1. This CDR3 contains 18 residues. CDR1 MNHNS and CDR2 SASEGT come from the germline V gene. The V and J ends lost 4 bases and 4 bases, in that order; junction bases with no gene match: 12.

This clone was counted once. The J gene is TRBJ2-3, the V gene TRBV5-4; D might be TRBD1 (6 bases). Trimming cost V 2 bases and J 0 bases, with 13 bases left between them. This CDR3 contains 16 residues. Germline V gene sequence: CDR1 SGHNT, CDR2 YYREEE (reference sequence). In DNA form, the CDR3 reads TGTGCCAGCAGCTTTTACCGGGACACAAGCACAGATACGCAGTATTTT. This sequence encodes CASSFYRDTSTDTQYF.

The chain joins TRBV30 to TRBJ2-2; D is undetermined. The CDR3 has 12 residues. Deletions cut 3 bases from V and 6 bases from J, with 8 bases between. Per germline, CDR1 GTSNPN and CDR2 SVGIG (reference sequence). In nucleotides, the CDR3 is TGTGCCTGGAGCTTAACTTCCGGGGAGCTGTTTTTT. This encodes CAWSLTSGELFF.

The J gene is TRBJ1-3, the V gene TRBV5-1; 7 positions agree with TRBD1. V shed 4 bases and J 4 bases; nucleotides not matched to a gene: 8. The CDR3 totals 15 residues. Germline V lookup: CDR1 SGHRS, CDR2 YFSETQ. The chain's CDR3 is CASSKAEGAGNTIYF. The CDR3 nucleotides are TGCGCCAGCAGCAAGGCGGAGGGGGCGGGAAACACCATATATTTT. The variable domain in full, with the rest retrieved from reference TRBV5-1 and TRBJ1-3, is KAGVTQTPRYLIKTRGQQVTLSCSPISGHRSVSWYQQTPGQGLQFLFEYFSETQRNKGNFPGRFSGRQFSNSRSEMNVSTLELGDSALYLCASSKAEGAGNTIYFGEGSWLTVV.

J is TRBJ1-5 and V is TRBV12-3 or TRBV12-4, with no clear D. V lost 3 bases, J lost 4 bases, and 7 bases lay in between. This CDR3 has 13 residues. The CDR3 bases are TGTGCCAGCAGTTTGCGGTCTAATCAGCCCCAGCATTTT. Protein sequence: CASSLRSNQPQHF.

V is TRBV25-1 and J is TRBJ2-4; 10 bases fit TRBD1. CDR3 length: 14 residues. Germline V lookup: CDR1 MGHDK, CDR2 SYGVNS. With V trimmed by 7 bases and J by 8 bases, 8 bases remained unmatched. CDR3 in DNA: TGTGCCAGCAACGACAGGGGGCGCGGGTACATTCAGTACTTC. Protein product: CASNDRGRGYIQYF. Full variable domain (remainder filled in from reference TRBV25-1 and TRBJ2-4): EADIYQTPRYLVIGTGKKITLECSQTMGHDKMYWYQQDPGMELHLIHYSYGVNSTEKGDLSSESTVSRIRTEHFPLTLESARPSHTSQYLCASNDRGRGYIQYFGAGTRLSVL.

CDR3 sequence: CASSLQGGYEQYF. Here the CDR3 DNA reads TGTGCCAGCAGCCTACAGGGGGGCTACGAGCAGTACTTC. The gene calls are TRBV2 and TRBJ2-7; TRBD1 matches at 8 bases. Losses at the gene ends were 6 bases for V and 3 bases for J; bases not matched to a gene: 4. The CDR3 consists of 13 residues. Germline V CDR1 and CDR2: SNHLY, FYNNEI.

The sample holds a few counts of this clone. This chain uses TRBV11-2 with TRBJ2-7; 7 positions agree with TRBD1. V was clipped by 5 bases and J by 6 bases; unmatched bases: 10. The CDR3 extends over 14 amino acids. Germline CDR1 SGHAT, CDR2 FQNNGV. CDR3 sequence reads: CASSLTTGNAEQYF. CDR3 coding DNA: TGTGCCAGCAGCCTAACGACAGGGAACGCCGAGCAGTACTTC.

The V call is TRBV5-5, the J call TRBJ1-3; D might be TRBD1 (6 bases). The CDR3 has 17 residues. Germline assignment: CDR1 SGHKS and CDR2 YYEKEE (reference sequence). V was clipped by 3 bases and J by 0 bases, with 16 bases between them. The CDR3 nucleotides read TGTGCCAGCAGCTCCTTCCCGGACAGCCGCTCTGGAAACACCATATATTTT. Translation: CASSSFPDSRSGNTIYF.